This entry concerns a single T cell receptor beta chain. What it binds is unknown. This entry comes from a study of T cell repertoires in cytomegalovirus infection. Study summary: The public TCR beta signatures pointed to both CMV infection and matching HLA type.

TCRdb reanalysed the reads using MiXCR and keeps one entry per CDR3 protein. The table shows 550,000 to 700,000 distinct CDR3 sequences, with about 39% occurring only once. This CDR3 is built from 16 residues. Germline-derived CDR1 and CDR2 are SGHRS and YFSETQ. After removal of 3 bases from V and 5 bases from J, the junction contained 6 bases not matched to a gene. The TCR comes from a human donor in good health (CMV status not recorded). Some clones in this sample may be carry-over from other donors' samples. This chain connects TRBV5-1 to TRBJ2-3, with 13 nucleotides matching TRBD2. The sample in question was cultured PBMCs, obtained from culture after CMV antigen stimulation. The CDR3 sequence: CASSWTTSGRGDTQYF. The CDR3 nucleotides are TGCGCCAGCAGCTGGACAACTAGCGGGAGGGGAGATACGCAGTATTTT.